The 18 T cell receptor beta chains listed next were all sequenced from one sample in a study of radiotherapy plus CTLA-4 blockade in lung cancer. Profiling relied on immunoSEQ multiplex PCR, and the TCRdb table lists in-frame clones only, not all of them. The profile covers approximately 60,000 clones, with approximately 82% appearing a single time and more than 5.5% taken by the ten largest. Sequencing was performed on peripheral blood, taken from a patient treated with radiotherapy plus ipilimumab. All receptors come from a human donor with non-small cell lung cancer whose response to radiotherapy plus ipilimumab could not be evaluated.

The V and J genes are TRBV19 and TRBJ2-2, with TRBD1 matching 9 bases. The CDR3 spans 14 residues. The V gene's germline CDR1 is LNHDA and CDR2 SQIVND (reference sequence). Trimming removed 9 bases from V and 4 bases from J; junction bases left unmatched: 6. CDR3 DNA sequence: TGTGCCAGCCGACCGACAGGGGGCACCGGGGAGCTGTTTTTT. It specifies CASRPTGGTGELFF.

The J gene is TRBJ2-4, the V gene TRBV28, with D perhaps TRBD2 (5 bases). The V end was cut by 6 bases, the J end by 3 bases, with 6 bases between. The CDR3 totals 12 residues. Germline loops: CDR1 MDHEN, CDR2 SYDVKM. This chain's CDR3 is CASSRDKNIQYF. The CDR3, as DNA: TGTGCCAGCAGCCGGGACAAAAACATTCAGTACTTC.

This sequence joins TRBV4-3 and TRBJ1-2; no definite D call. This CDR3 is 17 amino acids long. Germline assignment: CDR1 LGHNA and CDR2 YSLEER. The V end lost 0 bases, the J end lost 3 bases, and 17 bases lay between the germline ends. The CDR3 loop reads CASSQEATLTAHYGYTF. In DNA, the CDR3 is TGCGCCAGCAGCCAAGAGGCGACTCTAACGGCCCACTATGGCTACACCTTC.

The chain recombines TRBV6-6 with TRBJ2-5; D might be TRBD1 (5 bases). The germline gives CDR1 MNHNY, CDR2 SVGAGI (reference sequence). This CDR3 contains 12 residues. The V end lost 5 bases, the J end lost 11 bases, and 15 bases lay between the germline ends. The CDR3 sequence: CASSPGKEEQYF. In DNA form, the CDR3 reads TGTGCCAGCAGTCCAGGGAAGGAAGAGCAGTACTTC.

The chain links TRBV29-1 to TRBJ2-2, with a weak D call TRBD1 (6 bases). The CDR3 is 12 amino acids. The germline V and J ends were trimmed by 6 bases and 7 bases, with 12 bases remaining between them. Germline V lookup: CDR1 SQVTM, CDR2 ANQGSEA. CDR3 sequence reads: CSVTQGVGELFF. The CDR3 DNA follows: TGCAGCGTCACACAGGGTGTCGGGGAGCTGTTTTTT.

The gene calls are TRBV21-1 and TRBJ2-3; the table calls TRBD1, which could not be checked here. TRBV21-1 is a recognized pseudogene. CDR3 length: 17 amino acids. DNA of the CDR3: TGTGCCGCGTCCCTTTTAACAGGGGGCGCAGACACAGATACGCAGTATTTT. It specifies CAASLLTGGADTDTQYF.

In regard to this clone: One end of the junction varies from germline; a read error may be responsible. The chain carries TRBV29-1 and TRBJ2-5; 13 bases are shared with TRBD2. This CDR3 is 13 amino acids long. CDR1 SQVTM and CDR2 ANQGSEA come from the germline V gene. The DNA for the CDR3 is TGCAGCGTGACCGGGACTAGCGGGGCTTCATATCACTTC. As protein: CSVTGTSGASYHF.

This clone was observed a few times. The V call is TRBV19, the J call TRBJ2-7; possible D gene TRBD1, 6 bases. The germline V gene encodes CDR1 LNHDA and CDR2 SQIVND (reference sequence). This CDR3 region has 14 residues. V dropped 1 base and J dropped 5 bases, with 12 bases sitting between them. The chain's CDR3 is CASSIAPRGHEQYF. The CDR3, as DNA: TGTGCCAGTAGTATAGCCCCCAGGGGACACGAGCAGTACTTC.

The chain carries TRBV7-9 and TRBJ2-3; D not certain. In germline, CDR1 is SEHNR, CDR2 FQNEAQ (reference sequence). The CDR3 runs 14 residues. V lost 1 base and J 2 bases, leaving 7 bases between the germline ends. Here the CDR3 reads CASSLGQVTDTQYF. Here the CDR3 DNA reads TGTGCCAGCAGCTTAGGCCAGGTCACAGATACGCAGTATTTT.

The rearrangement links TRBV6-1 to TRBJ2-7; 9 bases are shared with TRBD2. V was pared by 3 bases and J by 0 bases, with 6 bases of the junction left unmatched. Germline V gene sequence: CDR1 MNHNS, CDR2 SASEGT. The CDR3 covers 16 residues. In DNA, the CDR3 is TGTGCCAGCAGTGACCGTGCGGGAGGGGCCTCCTACGAGCAGTACTTC. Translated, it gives CASSDRAGGASYEQYF.

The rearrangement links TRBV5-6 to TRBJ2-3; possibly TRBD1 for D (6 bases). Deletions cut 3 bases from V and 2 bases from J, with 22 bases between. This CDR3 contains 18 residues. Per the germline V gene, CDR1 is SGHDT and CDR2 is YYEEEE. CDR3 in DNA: TGTGCCAGCAGCTGGGGGAATGGACAGTCCCACCTCACAGATACGCAGTATTTT. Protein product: CASSWGNGQSHLTDTQYF.

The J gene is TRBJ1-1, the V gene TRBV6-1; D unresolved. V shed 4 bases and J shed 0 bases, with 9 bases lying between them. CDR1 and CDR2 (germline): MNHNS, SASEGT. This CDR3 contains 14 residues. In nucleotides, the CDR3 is TGTGCCAGCAGTGTTGGCCTTTTGAACACTGAAGCTTTCTTT. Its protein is CASSVGLLNTEAFF.

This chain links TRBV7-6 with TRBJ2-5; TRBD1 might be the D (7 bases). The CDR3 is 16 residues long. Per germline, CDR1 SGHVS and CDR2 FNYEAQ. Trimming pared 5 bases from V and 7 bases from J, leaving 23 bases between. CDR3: CASSRQGGGLARTQYF. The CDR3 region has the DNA TGTGCCAGCAGCCGGCAAGGGGGCGGGCTAGCGAGGACCCAGTACTTC.

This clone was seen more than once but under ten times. CDR3 nucleotide sequence: TGTGCCAGCAGTCTCCGACCCCTCGAGGGTGAGCAGTTCTTC. This sequence encodes CASSLRPLEGEQFF. The genes are TRBV6-1 and TRBJ2-1, with D possibly being TRBD2 (5 bases). The germline V gene encodes CDR1 MNHNS and CDR2 SASEGT. The CDR3 is 14 amino acids. Trimming took off 5 bases at V and 9 bases at J, with 17 bases between the two ends.

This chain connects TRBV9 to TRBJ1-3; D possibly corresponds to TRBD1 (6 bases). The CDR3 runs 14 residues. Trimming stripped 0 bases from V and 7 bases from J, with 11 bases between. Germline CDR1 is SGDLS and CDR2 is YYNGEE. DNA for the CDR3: TGTGCCAGCAGCGTAGTGGCAGGGGCGAACACCATATATTTT. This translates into CASSVVAGANTIYF.

In nucleotides, the CDR3 is TGCAGCGTTGATCGACAGGGACGAGAGACCCAGTACTTC. Translation gives CSVDRQGRETQYF. The V gene is TRBV29-1, the J gene TRBJ2-5; 7 nucleotides align to TRBD1. Germline V CDR1 and CDR2: SQVTM, ANQGSEA. The CDR3 contains 13 residues. Trimming at V came to 3 bases and at J to 4 bases, leaving 5 bases not matched to a gene.

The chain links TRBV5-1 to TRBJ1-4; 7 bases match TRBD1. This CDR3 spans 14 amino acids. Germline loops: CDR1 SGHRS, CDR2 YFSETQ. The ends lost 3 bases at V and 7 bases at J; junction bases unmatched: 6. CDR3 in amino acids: CASSYGQEIEKLFF. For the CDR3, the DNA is TGCGCCAGCAGCTATGGACAGGAGATTGAAAAACTGTTTTTT.

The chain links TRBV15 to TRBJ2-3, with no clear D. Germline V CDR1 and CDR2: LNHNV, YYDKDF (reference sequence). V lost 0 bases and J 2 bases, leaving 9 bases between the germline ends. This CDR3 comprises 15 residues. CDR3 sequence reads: CATSRDLGNTDTQYF. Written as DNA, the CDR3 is TGTGCCACCAGCAGAGATCTAGGTAACACAGATACGCAGTATTTT. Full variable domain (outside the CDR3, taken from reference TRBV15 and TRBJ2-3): DAMVIQNPRYQVTQFGKPVTLSCSQTLNHNVMYWYQQKSSQAPKLLFHYYDKDFNNEADTPDNFQSRRPNTSFCFLDIRSPGLGDTAMYLCATSRDLGNTDTQYFGPGTRLTVL.